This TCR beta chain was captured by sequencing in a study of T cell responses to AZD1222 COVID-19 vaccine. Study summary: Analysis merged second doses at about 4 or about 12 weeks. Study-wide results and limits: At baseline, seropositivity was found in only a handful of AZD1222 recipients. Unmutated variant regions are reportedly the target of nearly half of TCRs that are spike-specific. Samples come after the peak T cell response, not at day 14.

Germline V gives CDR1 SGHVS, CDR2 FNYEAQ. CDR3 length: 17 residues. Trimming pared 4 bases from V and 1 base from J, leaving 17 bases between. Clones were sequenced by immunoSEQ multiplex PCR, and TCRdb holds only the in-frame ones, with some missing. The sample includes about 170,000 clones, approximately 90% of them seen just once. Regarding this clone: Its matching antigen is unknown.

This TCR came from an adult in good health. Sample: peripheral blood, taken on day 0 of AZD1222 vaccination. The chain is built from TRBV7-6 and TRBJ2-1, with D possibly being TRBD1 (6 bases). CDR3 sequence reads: CASSSGQRGGSYNEQFF. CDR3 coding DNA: TGTGCCAGCAGCTCCGGGCAAAGAGGGGGATCCTACAATGAGCAGTTCTTC.